This entry lists 6 T cell receptor beta chains sequenced from one sample in a study of T cell repertoires in cytomegalovirus infection. TCRdb itself ran the reads through MiXCR, one entry per CDR3 protein. Among some 130,000 distinct CDR3 sequences listed, 32% were seen once. These TCRs' antigens remain unknown. Sequencing was performed on CD8+ T cells from cultured PBMCs, taken from culture after CMV antigen stimulation. These receptors all stem from a human donor in good health (CMV status not recorded). Some clones in this sample may be carry-over from other donors' samples.

V and J are TRBV7-8 and TRBJ2-3; D remains unclear. The CDR3 contains 14 residues. CDR1 SGHVS and CDR2 FQNEAQ come from the germline V gene. The V gene lost 5 bases and the J gene lost 0 bases, with 9 bases spanning the gap. For the CDR3, the DNA is TGTGCCAGCAGCGCCGAGCCGAGCACAGATACGCAGTATTTT. This gives the protein CASSAEPSTDTQYF. The entire variable domain, with the rest obtained from reference TRBV7-8 and TRBJ2-3, is as follows: GAGVSQSPRYKVAKRGQDVALRCDPISGHVSLFWYQQALGQGPEFLTYFQNEAQLDKSGLPSDRFFAERPEGSVSTLKIQRTQQEDSAVYLCASSAEPSTDTQYFGPGTRLTVL.

The sample holds a few counts of this clonotype. The chain links TRBV2 to TRBJ1-2; D ambiguous. The V gene lost 4 bases and the J gene lost 1 base, with 13 bases spanning the gap. CDR1 and CDR2 (germline): SNHLY, FYNNEI. This CDR3 has 15 residues. CDR3 coding DNA: TGTGCCAGCAGTGCGACCCGACCGGGTAACTATGGCTACACCTTC. Protein sequence: CASSATRPGNYGYTF. Supplemented by reference TRBV2 and TRBJ1-2, the full variable domain reads EPEVTQTPSHQVTQMGQEVILRCVPISNHLYFYWYRQILGQKVEFLVSFYNNEISEKSEIFDDQFSVERPDGSNFTLKIRSTKLEDSAMYFCASSATRPGNYGYTFGSGTRLTVV.

V gene TRBV15 combines with J gene TRBJ1-2, with D unclear. Trimming stripped 0 bases from V and 8 bases from J, with 19 bases between. The CDR3 consists of 16 residues. Germline V gene data show CDR1 as LNHNV and CDR2 as YYDKDF (reference sequence). The CDR3 region is CATSRDSPGTIRGYTF. The CDR3 DNA follows: TGTGCCACCAGCAGAGATAGCCCAGGAACGATTCGGGGCTACACCTTC.

A few counts support this clonotype. This may come from a read error, since a much larger clone is one base off. The chain links TRBV7-9 to TRBJ1-1; 9 bases match TRBD1. The germline gives CDR1 SEHNR, CDR2 FQNEAQ (reference sequence). This CDR3 has 15 residues. The trim removed 5 bases at V and 1 base at J, leaving 5 bases unmatched. CDR3: CASSPRTGANTEAFF. The CDR3 region has the DNA TGTGCCAGCAGCCCTCGGACAGGGGCGAACACTGAAGCTTTCTTT.

The chain links TRBV20-1 to TRBJ2-7, with D possibly being TRBD1 (6 bases). Trimming cost V 4 bases and J 2 bases, with 12 bases left between them. The CDR3 consists of 13 residues. Germline CDR1 DFQATT, CDR2 SNEGSKA (reference sequence). The CDR3 DNA reads as TGCAGTGCTACAGGGGCCACACCCTACGAGCAGTACTTC. The encoded protein is CSATGATPYEQYF.

V and J are TRBV6-5 and TRBJ2-1, with TRBD2 matching over 14 bases. Unmatched junction bases numbered 4, after V lost 6 bases and J lost 6 bases. Germline V gives CDR1 MNHEY, CDR2 SVGAGI. The CDR3 is 15 residues long. CDR3 nucleotide sequence: TGTGCCAGCAGAGGGACTAGCGGGGGCCGCAATGAGCAGTTCTTC. This translates into CASRGTSGGRNEQFF.